The T cell receptor (beta chain) under discussion was sequenced for a study of T-cell reconstitution after alpha-beta-depleted transplantation in children. This clonotype has a handful of counts. Its antigen remains unidentified. Study-wide findings and caveats: Elevated TCRbeta diversity at day 60 was traced, in some patients, to surviving recipient T cells and thymic progenitors. Once a year had passed after transplant, T-cell counts and diversity came mostly from newly produced T cells. The study reportedly traced alpha-beta T cells about two months after transplant to several hundred expanded graft clones.

With 0 bases clipped from V and 6 bases from J, the junction kept 6 bases outside the gene matches. CDR3 length equals 16 residues. Looked up from germline, CDR1 is MGHRA and CDR2 is YSYEKL. It was with unique molecular identifiers that the TCRbeta library was prepared. Using its own MiXCR run on the PCR reads, TCRdb lists one record per CDR3 protein. The data contain 700,000 to 950,000 distinct CDR3 sequences, approximately 15% of them singletons. The sequence was collected from a male patient under 18 who had a stem cell transplant for acute lymphoblastic leukemia, so the T cells may come from the graft donor. The rearrangement joins TRBV4-1 to TRBJ1-4; 8 positions match TRBD1. This specimen was PBMCs, mostly from graft donor cells, taken 360 days after TCRalphabeta/CD19-depleted stem cell transplant. CDR3 DNA sequence: TGCGCCAGCAGCCAAGACCCAGGGGGCCGATATGAAAAACTGTTTTTT. Translation gives CASSQDPGGRYEKLFF.